The next 24 T cell receptor beta chains were all read from a single sample in a study of neoadjuvant anti-PD-1 for oral cavity cancer (dated by TCRdb to the early 2020s). Library creation used the immunoSEQ multiplex PCR assay. TCRdb stores this immuneACCESS table with in-frame sequences only. Part of the clones is absent; in the studies checked, under half of the shortfall reflects unresolved V genes, and no reason is known for the rest. The sample contains tens of thousands of clones, 27% of them found a single time. Jointly, the top ten make up over 15% of the sample. Read against the paper, the sample's time point label means: after neoadjuvant nivolumab, at surgical resection. The specimen comprised tumor tissue, sampled after nivolumab (anti-PD-1) treatment. These receptors were obtained from a person between 40 and 79 years old with oral cavity squamous cell carcinoma.

Only a few counts were recorded for this clone. J is TRBJ2-1 and V is TRBV5-1; D is possibly TRBD1 (5 bases). V lost 1 base and J lost 0, with 11 bases in between. This CDR3 region has 16 residues. The germline V gene encodes CDR1 SGHRS and CDR2 YFSETQ. The CDR3 reads CASSLSGNPSYNEQFF. The CDR3 DNA sequence: TGCGCCAGCAGCTTGTCAGGGAATCCCTCCTACAATGAGCAGTTCTTC.

Points on this clone: A far larger clone differs by one base, so this is likely a read error. Different DNA sequences within this sample yield the same CDR3. The chain employs TRBV4-1 and TRBJ1-2; weak D call: TRBD1 (5 bases). Deletions cut 1 base from V and 7 bases from J, with 10 bases between. Per germline, CDR1 MGHRA and CDR2 YSYEKL. This CDR3 comprises 13 residues. CDR3 bases: TGCGCCAGCAGCCAAGGACAGTCGGCTGGCTACACCTTC. It specifies CASSQGQSAGYTF.

This clone has ten or more counts. The chain couples TRBV11-2 to TRBJ2-1; TRBD2 matches 9 bases. CDR3 length: 13 residues. With 5 bases clipped from V and 9 bases from J, the junction kept 5 bases outside the gene matches. Germline CDR1 SGHAT, CDR2 FQNNGV. The CDR3 here is CASSAGLAGEQFF. The DNA for the CDR3 is TGTGCCAGCAGCGCGGGACTAGCAGGTGAGCAGTTCTTC.

The rearrangement joins TRBV30 to TRBJ1-3; D uncertain. Trimming removed 8 bases from V and 0 bases from J, with 11 bases in between. This CDR3 contains 13 residues. Germline-derived CDR1 and CDR2 are GTSNPN and SVGIG (reference sequence). The CDR3 coding sequence is TGTGCCACTGGAACGGTCTCTGGAAACACCATATATTTT. Translating gives CATGTVSGNTIYF.

The genes are TRBV15 and TRBJ2-7; the match to TRBD1 covers 9 bases. CDR1 and CDR2 from the germline V gene are LNHNV and YYDKDF (reference sequence). CDR3 length: 18 amino acids. J gave up 0 bases and V 0 bases, and 9 bases lay outside the gene matches. The CDR3 spells CATSRDSGDRASSYEQYF. The CDR3 DNA reads as TGTGCCACCAGCAGAGATTCTGGGGACAGGGCAAGCTCCTACGAGCAGTACTTC.

The J gene is TRBJ2-3, the V gene TRBV29-1; D not resolved. Per germline, CDR1 SQVTM and CDR2 ANQGSEA. V was clipped by 4 bases and J by 2 bases, with 7 bases between them. This CDR3 has 12 residues. CDR3: CSVADHTDTQYF. For the CDR3, the DNA is TGCAGCGTTGCTGACCACACAGATACGCAGTATTTT.

This clone was picked up a small number of times. The chain joins TRBV9 to TRBJ1-6; tentatively, D is TRBD1 (6 bases). CDR3 length: 16 amino acids. The germline gives CDR1 SGDLS, CDR2 YYNGEE. V was cut by 0 bases and J by 7 bases, with 14 bases left in between. This CDR3 reads CASSVEGGQQNSPLHF. CDR3 bases: TGTGCCAGCAGCGTAGAAGGTGGACAGCAGAATTCACCCCTCCACTTT.

The chain is built from TRBV5-1 and TRBJ1-1, with no clear D. Trimming took off 5 bases at V and 1 base at J, with 9 bases between the two ends. The length of the CDR3 is 13 residues. Per the germline V gene, CDR1 is SGHRS and CDR2 is YFSETQ. The CDR3 nucleotides read TGCGCCAGCAGTAAGGACGGGAACACTGAAGCTTTCTTT. This sequence encodes CASSKDGNTEAFF.

Ten or more counts support this clone. The chain recombines TRBV5-5 with TRBJ1-2; 8 bases are a match to TRBD1. CDR3 length: 14 amino acids. V was clipped by 3 bases and J by 4 bases; unmatched bases: 5. The germline CDR1 and CDR2 sequences are SGHKS and YYEKEE (reference sequence). The CDR3 reads CASSSTGDRYGYTF. The DNA for the CDR3 is TGTGCCAGCAGCTCGACAGGGGATCGCTATGGCTACACCTTC.

The sample holds a few counts of this clone. This chain links TRBV6-1 with TRBJ1-4, with a tentative D call TRBD1 (6 bases). The CDR3 length is 14 residues. Trimming shortened V by 5 bases and J by 0 bases, and 7 bases separated the two germline ends. Germline CDR1 MNHNS, CDR2 SASEGT. The chain's CDR3 is CASSRGATNEKLFF. CDR3 bases: TGTGCCAGCAGTAGGGGGGCAACTAATGAAAAACTGTTTTTT.

The J gene is TRBJ2-2, the V gene TRBV9; D is unclear. The CDR3 has 14 amino acids. CDR1 is SGDLS and CDR2 is YYNGEE in the germline V gene. V was pared by 3 bases and J by 3 bases, with 9 bases between. The CDR3 nucleotides are TGTGCCAGCAGCGGGCGAGCCTACACCGGGGAGCTGTTTTTT. Its protein product is CASSGRAYTGELFF.

The chain employs TRBV7-9 and TRBJ2-2, with D unresolved. The CDR3 loop spans 14 amino acids. Trimming stripped 7 bases from V and 2 bases from J, with 11 bases between. CDR1 SEHNR and CDR2 FQNEAQ come from the germline V gene (reference sequence). CDR3 amino acids: CASNPPSNTGELFF. CDR3 in DNA: TGTGCCAGCAACCCTCCTTCAAACACCGGGGAGCTGTTTTTT.

The J gene is TRBJ1-1, the V gene TRBV7-9, with D possibly TRBD1 on 5 matching bases. Trimming shortened V by 1 base and J by 1 base, and 13 bases separated the two germline ends. Germline CDR1 SEHNR, CDR2 FQNEAQ (reference sequence). The CDR3 spans 16 residues. In DNA, the CDR3 is TGTGCCAGCAGCTTAGGGGCGGGGGTAGGGAACACTGAAGCTTTCTTT. It translates to CASSLGAGVGNTEAFF.

V is TRBV6-1 and J is TRBJ2-3; D possibly corresponds to TRBD2 (5 bases). With 1 base removed from V and 0 bases from J, the gap between germline ends came to 11 bases. Germline values: CDR1 MNHNS, CDR2 SASEGT. The CDR3 runs 16 residues. The DNA of the CDR3 is TGTGCCAGCAGTGAAGAGGCGGGCTCTAGCACAGATACGCAGTATTTT. Translating gives CASSEEAGSSTDTQYF.

This clone occurred a few times. The chain uses TRBV7-6 and TRBJ1-2; TRBD1 is a possible D gene (6 bases). Per the germline V gene, CDR1 is SGHVS and CDR2 is FNYEAQ. The V end was cut by 4 bases, the J end by 7 bases, with 10 bases between. The CDR3 runs to 12 residues. The CDR3 is CASSSFRGGYTF. In nucleotides, the CDR3 is TGTGCCAGCAGCTCCTTCAGGGGTGGCTACACCTTC.

A few counts support this clone. The genes are TRBV5-6 and TRBJ1-5; D unresolved. CDR3 length: 15 amino acids. Germline CDR1 SGHDT, CDR2 YYEEEE. Trimming pared 0 bases from V and 6 bases from J, leaving 13 bases between. CDR3 region: CASSLGHPSGQPQHF. CDR3 bases: TGTGCCAGCAGCTTGGGGCACCCTAGCGGTCAGCCCCAGCATTTT.

This clone was counted only a few times. The J gene is TRBJ2-7, the V gene TRBV15, with 10 bases that match TRBD2. The trim removed 5 bases at V and 4 bases at J, leaving 8 bases unmatched. The CDR3 contains 15 residues. Germline CDR1 and CDR2: LNHNV and YYDKDF (reference sequence). The CDR3 loop reads CATSYGASGSYEQYF. CDR3 nucleotide sequence: TGTGCCACCAGCTATGGGGCTAGCGGGAGTTACGAGCAGTACTTC.

This chain connects TRBV27 to TRBJ2-7, with 11 bases fitting TRBD2. The CDR3 contains 15 residues. Losses at the gene ends were 6 bases for V and 3 bases for J; bases not matched to a gene: 7. Germline V gene lookup returns CDR1 MNHEY and CDR2 SMNVEV (reference sequence). For the CDR3, the DNA is TGTGCCAGCAGAATTAGCGGGAGGGCCCTCTACGAGCAGTACTTC. This codes for CASRISGRALYEQYF.

This clone was seen only a few times. The chain uses TRBV14 and TRBJ2-1; 9 bases line up with TRBD2. This CDR3 contains 15 residues. J lost 5 bases, V lost 4 bases, and 6 bases had no gene match. Germline values: CDR1 SGHDN, CDR2 FVKESK. CDR3 amino acids: CASSRWASGNNEQFF. The CDR3 region has the DNA TGTGCCAGCAGCCGATGGGCTAGCGGGAACAATGAGCAGTTCTTC.

The chain combines TRBV19 with TRBJ1-5; D gene unclear. CDR3 length: 15 residues. V lost 6 bases, J lost 4 bases, and 16 bases lay in between. In germline, CDR1 is LNHDA, CDR2 SQIVND (reference sequence). The CDR3 sequence: CASRALRDGNQPQHF. The CDR3 DNA is TGTGCCAGTAGAGCACTAAGGGATGGAAATCAGCCCCAGCATTTT.

The J gene is TRBJ1-1, the V gene TRBV4-2; D gene unclear. CDR1 is LGHNA, CDR2 YNFKEQ, per germline. The CDR3 consists of 11 residues. V was cut by 2 bases and J by 8 bases, with 6 bases left in between. CDR3 coding DNA: TGTGCCAGCAGCCAACAAACCGAAGCTTTCTTT. Its translation is CASSQQTEAFF.

This chain's CDR3 is CASIPPFGGPSYEQYF. CDR3 nucleotides: TGTGCCAGCATACCCCCCTTCGGCGGACCCTCCTACGAGCAGTACTTC. The chain links TRBV28 to TRBJ2-7; the D is unclear. With 7 bases removed from V and 0 bases from J, the gap between germline ends came to 19 bases. The CDR3 is 16 amino acids. Germline V gene lookup returns CDR1 MDHEN and CDR2 SYDVKM.

This chain links TRBV11-1 with TRBJ2-3; D may be TRBD2 (6 bases). Germline loops: CDR1 SGHAT, CDR2 FQDESV (reference sequence). Trimming shortened V by 3 bases and J by 2 bases, and 9 bases separated the two germline ends. This CDR3 spans 14 amino acids. CDR3 sequence: CASSFSGNTDTQYF. The CDR3 nucleotides read TGTGCCAGCAGCTTTAGCGGAAACACAGATACGCAGTATTTT.

This sequence joins TRBV11-2 and TRBJ1-1, with 8 bases aligning to TRBD1. From germline, CDR1 is SGHAT and CDR2 FQNNGV. The CDR3 extends over 14 amino acids. With V trimmed by 6 bases and J by 5 bases, 8 bases remained unmatched. CDR3 protein: CASSNRGARTEAFF. The CDR3 DNA reads as TGTGCCAGCAGTAACAGGGGGGCGAGGACTGAAGCTTTCTTT.